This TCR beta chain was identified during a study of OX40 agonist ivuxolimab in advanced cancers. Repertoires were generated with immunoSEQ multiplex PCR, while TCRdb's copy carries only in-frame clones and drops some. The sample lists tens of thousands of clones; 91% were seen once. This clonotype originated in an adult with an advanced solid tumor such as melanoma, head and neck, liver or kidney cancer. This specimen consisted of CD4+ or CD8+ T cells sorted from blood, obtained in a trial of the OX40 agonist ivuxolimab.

The CDR3 nucleotides read TGTGCCAGCAGCTTGGGCCCTAACTCCTACGAGCAGTACTTC. This encodes CASSLGPNSYEQYF. The chain recombines TRBV5-6 with TRBJ2-7; no definite D call. CDR3 length equals 14 residues. With 0 bases removed from V and 0 bases from J, the gap between germline ends came to 7 bases. Germline loops: CDR1 SGHDT, CDR2 YYEEEE. Full variable domain (outside the CDR3, taken from reference TRBV5-6 and TRBJ2-7): DAGVTQSPTHLIKTRGQQVTLRCSPKSGHDTVSWYQQALGQGPQFIFQYYEEEERQRGNFPDRFSGHQFPNYSSELNVNALLLGDSALYLCASSLGPNSYEQYFGPGTRLTVT.